This note documents a single T cell receptor (beta chain) sequence. Its target is unknown. Donors counted as nominally healthy when sampled, yet unrecorded immune exposures were likely. 13 Jbeta primers and 60 Vbeta primers were used for the PCR. Sequencing used immunoSEQ multiplex PCR; TCRdb keeps in-frame clones, though not all of them. The sample records 99,000 or so clones, roughly 80% being singletons. This specimen belongs to a study of cytomegalovirus exposure and HLA in healthy donors. The study's findings and limits: Most observed TCR sequences were rare, whereas some public TCRs were detected in many donors.

The CDR3 is 15 residues long. V was pared by 6 bases and J by 6 bases, with 13 bases of the junction left unmatched. Germline CDR1 MNHEY, CDR2 SVGAGI. The V gene is TRBV6-5, the J gene TRBJ1-1, with 7 bases fitting TRBD1. The sequence was obtained from a man in his 60s in good health and CMV-seropositive. Input material: PBMCs. The CDR3, as DNA: TGTGCCAGCAGCCCCCGCACAGGGGATCTCGCTGAAGCTTTCTTT. Translated: CASSPRTGDLAEAFF.